The 23 T cell receptor beta chains in this list originate from one sample, sequenced in a study of technical replicates of blood from a handful of donors. Assay used: immunoSEQ multiplex PCR; TCRdb lists only in-frame clones, some missing. Among tens of thousands of clones, under 99% were seen once, and the ten largest hold around 0.22%. Sequenced input: T cells isolated from PBMCs. These receptors came from a human donor in good health.

The V call is TRBV28, the J call TRBJ2-1; 14 nucleotides match TRBD2. Germline V gene data show CDR1 as MDHEN and CDR2 as SYDVKM. Trimming took 6 bases from V and 7 from J; bases not matched to a gene: 8. The CDR3 runs 16 residues. CDR3 amino acids: CASRIPGLAGVNEQFF. Here the CDR3 DNA reads TGTGCCAGCAGGATACCGGGACTAGCGGGAGTGAATGAGCAGTTCTTC.

The chain combines TRBV7-2 with TRBJ2-7; TRBD1 agrees at 7 bases. With 1 base clipped from V and 5 bases from J, the junction kept 5 bases outside the gene matches. Germline V CDR1 and CDR2: SGHTA, FQGNSA. This CDR3 is built from 14 residues. The DNA of the CDR3 is TGTGCCAGCAGCTTAGAACAGGGGAGCGACGAGCAGTACTTC. This translates into CASSLEQGSDEQYF.

The chain recombines TRBV28 with TRBJ2-1; D is uncertain. This CDR3 is built from 11 residues. Germline CDR1 MDHEN, CDR2 SYDVKM. Between the trimmed V and J ends, which lost 4 bases and 7 bases, there was a span of 5 bases. CDR3 residues: CASSYGNEQFF. The CDR3 coding sequence is TGTGCCAGCAGTTACGGGAATGAGCAGTTCTTC.

This chain connects TRBV30 to TRBJ2-1; 7 nucleotides align to TRBD2. Trimming cost V 3 bases and J 8 bases; bases outside gene matches: 4. The CDR3 is 12 residues long. CDR1 and CDR2 (germline): GTSNPN, SVGIG (reference sequence). The CDR3 reads CAWRGLYDEQFF. CDR3 bases: TGTGCCTGGAGGGGACTATATGATGAGCAGTTCTTC. The complete variable domain, with remaining parts taken from reference TRBV30 and TRBJ2-1, reads SQTIHQWPATLVQPVGSPLSLECTVEGTSNPNLYWYRQAAGRGLQLLFYSVGIGQISSEVPQNLSASRPQDRQFILSSKKLLLSDSGFYLCAWRGLYDEQFFGPGTRLTVL.

The rearrangement links TRBV4-3 to TRBJ2-3; 11 bases are a match to TRBD2. The J segment lost 3 bases and the V segment lost 2 bases, leaving 7 bases of the junction unmatched. The CDR3 has 17 amino acids. Germline V CDR1 and CDR2: LGHNA, YSLEER. CDR3: CASSQRFSGRGTDTQYF. DNA for the CDR3: TGCGCCAGCAGCCAACGCTTTAGCGGGAGGGGTACAGATACGCAGTATTTT.

In regard to this clone: This CDR3 is also generated by other DNA sequences in the sample. This chain links TRBV9 with TRBJ2-7; a weak D match, TRBD2 (5 bases). Germline CDR1 is SGDLS and CDR2 is YYNGEE. The V and J ends lost 4 bases and 3 bases respectively, with 8 bases between them. The CDR3 sequence is 12 residues long. CDR3 residues: CASSPGGYEQYF. The CDR3 region has the DNA TGTGCCAGCAGCCCTGGAGGCTACGAGCAGTACTTC.

This clone was observed a single time. This chain connects TRBV27 to TRBJ2-7, with 9 bases that match TRBD2. The CDR3 has 15 residues. CDR1 is MNHEY and CDR2 is SMNVEV in the germline V gene (reference sequence). The V and J ends lost 0 bases and 5 bases, in that order; junction bases with no gene match: 5. The CDR3 DNA is TGTGCCAGCAGTTTATCGATGGGGACTAGCAACGAGCAGTACTTC. Its protein is CASSLSMGTSNEQYF.

J is TRBJ1-2 and V is TRBV28; perhaps TRBD1 as D (6 bases). This CDR3 spans 16 amino acids. Germline-derived CDR1 and CDR2 are MDHEN and SYDVKM. Deletions cut 1 base from V and 4 bases from J, with 16 bases between. The CDR3 loop is CASSLLGAGEVYGYTF. DNA of the CDR3: TGTGCCAGCAGTTTATTGGGGGCAGGGGAAGTCTATGGCTACACCTTC.

The V and J genes are TRBV27 and TRBJ2-5, with D possibly being TRBD1 (5 bases). Trimming pared 4 bases from V and 4 bases from J, leaving 19 bases between. Germline-derived CDR1 and CDR2 are MNHEY and SMNVEV (reference sequence). The length of the CDR3 is 16 residues. CDR3 sequence (DNA): TGTGCCAGCAGTTCTACCCTATCAGGGTCTCGAGAGACCCAGTACTTC. Translation gives CASSSTLSGSRETQYF.

This clone has a single count. J is TRBJ1-2 and V is TRBV28; TRBD1 agrees at 9 bases. CDR3 length: 15 residues. The germline CDR1 and CDR2 sequences are MDHEN and SYDVKM. With V trimmed by 7 bases and J by 6 bases, 12 bases remained unmatched. The CDR3, as DNA: TGTGCCAGCATTACCTACAGGGGGCGCTTGCATGGCTACACCTTC. As protein: CASITYRGRLHGYTF.

J is TRBJ1-2 and V is TRBV19, with 7 positions matching TRBD1. The ends lost 3 bases at V and 6 bases at J; junction bases unmatched: 13. The CDR3 has 16 amino acids. Germline CDR1 LNHDA, CDR2 SQIVND (reference sequence). CDR3 sequence (DNA): TGTGCCAGTAGTATCTTAGGGGGCGCTGAACAAGATGGCTACACCTTC. It encodes CASSILGGAEQDGYTF.

This clone was seen just once. This chain connects TRBV5-6 to TRBJ1-1; maybe TRBD1 (5 bases). CDR1 and CDR2 (germline): SGHDT, YYEEEE. This CDR3 contains 15 residues. V was pared by 4 bases and J by 0 bases, with 13 bases between. This chain's CDR3 is CASSPQGSMNTEAFF. The CDR3 DNA is TGTGCCAGCAGCCCGCAGGGCAGCATGAACACTGAAGCTTTCTTT.

The rearrangement links TRBV5-5 to TRBJ1-5; D may be TRBD1 (6 bases). V was trimmed by 7 bases and J by 9 bases, leaving 14 bases between them. The CDR3 is 12 amino acids. Germline V gene data show CDR1 as SGHKS and CDR2 as YYEKEE (reference sequence). CDR3 bases: TGTGCCAGCGGGGCTCTACAGGGGCCCCAGCATTTT. This gives the protein CASGALQGPQHF.

The rearrangement links TRBV27 to TRBJ2-7, with D possibly TRBD1 on 6 matching bases. V was shortened by 0 bases and J by 2 bases, with 20 bases between the two germline ends. The CDR3 contains 18 residues. Looked up from germline, CDR1 is MNHEY and CDR2 is SMNVEV (reference sequence). The CDR3 nucleotides read TGTGCCAGCAGTTTATCGGCCCTTGGACAGTGGAGAGCCTACGAGCAGTACTTC. This codes for CASSLSALGQWRAYEQYF.

J is TRBJ1-2 and V is TRBV29-1; D remains ambiguous. This CDR3 comprises 13 residues. CDR1 is SQVTM, CDR2 ANQGSEA, per germline. V was pared by 4 bases and J by 6 bases, with 15 bases between. The CDR3 is CSVGLEAGDGYTF. As DNA, the CDR3 is TGCAGCGTTGGCTTGGAGGCTGGGGATGGCTACACCTTC.

The chain joins TRBV25-1 to TRBJ1-1; TRBD1 might be the D (6 bases). Trimming shortened V by 6 bases and J by 2 bases, and 13 bases separated the two germline ends. Looked up from germline, CDR1 is MGHDK and CDR2 is SYGVNS. CDR3 size: 14 residues. This CDR3 reads CASRRYRDNTEAFF. CDR3 sequence (DNA): TGTGCCAGCAGGAGATACAGGGACAACACTGAAGCTTTCTTT. Combining the CDR3 with reference TRBV25-1 and TRBJ1-1 gives the whole variable domain EADIYQTPRYLVIGTGKKITLECSQTMGHDKMYWYQQDPGMELHLIHYSYGVNSTEKGDLSSESTVSRIRTEHFPLTLESARPSHTSQYLCASRRYRDNTEAFFGQGTRLTVV.

The chain is built from TRBV5-1 and TRBJ2-1, with 7 bases fitting TRBD2. This CDR3 is 17 amino acids long. Trimming removed 1 base from V and 6 bases from J; junction bases left unmatched: 13. The germline CDR1 and CDR2 sequences are SGHRS and YFSETQ. The CDR3 spells CASSLMFGGGVSNEQFF. CDR3 sequence (DNA): TGCGCCAGCAGCTTGATGTTTGGGGGAGGGGTTAGCAATGAGCAGTTCTTC.

The V gene is TRBV6-6, the J gene TRBJ2-7, with 14 bases aligning to TRBD2. V was clipped by 6 bases and J by 3 bases; unmatched bases: 7. The CDR3 extends over 16 amino acids. CDR1 is MNHNY and CDR2 is SVGAGI in the germline V gene (reference sequence). The CDR3 region is CASSGTSGSGYYEQYF. Here the CDR3 DNA reads TGTGCCAGCAGCGGGACTAGCGGGAGTGGGTACTACGAGCAGTACTTC.

The V and J genes are TRBV7-2 and TRBJ1-1; 9 nucleotides line up with TRBD1. The V and J ends lost 5 bases and 5 bases, in that order; junction bases with no gene match: 9. The CDR3 is 15 amino acids. From germline, CDR1 is SGHTA and CDR2 FQGNSA. CDR3 nucleotides: TGTGCCAGCAGCCCAAACAGGGGGCGCATAACTGAAGCTTTCTTT. Residues: CASSPNRGRITEAFF. The complete variable domain, with remaining parts taken from reference TRBV7-2 and TRBJ1-1, reads GAGVSQSPSNKVTEKGKDVELRCDPISGHTALYWYRQSLGQGLEFLIYFQGNSAPDKSGLPSDRFSAERTGGSVSTLTIQRTQQEDSAVYLCASSPNRGRITEAFFGQGTRLTVV.

In nucleotides, the CDR3 is TGTGCCAGCAGCTCGGGAGTACTAACAGATACGCAGTATTTT. This sequence encodes CASSSGVLTDTQYF. This rearrangement joins TRBV11-3 to TRBJ2-3, with D maybe TRBD2 (6 bases). Trimming cost V 4 bases and J 3 bases, with 11 bases left between them. The germline V gene has CDR1 SGHNT and CDR2 YENEEA. The CDR3 is 14 residues long. Complete variable domain (other parts from reference TRBV11-3 and TRBJ2-3): EAGVVQSPRYKIIEKKQPVAFWCNPISGHNTLYWYLQNLGQGPELLIRYENEEAVDDSQLPKDRFSAERLKGVDSTLKIQPAELGDSAVYLCASSSGVLTDTQYFGPGTRLTVL.

The chain employs TRBV5-4 and TRBJ1-1; D is unclear. The germline V gene has CDR1 SGHNT and CDR2 YYREEE (reference sequence). Trimming took off 1 base at V and 1 base at J, with 17 bases between the two ends. This CDR3 is 17 amino acids long. In DNA form, the CDR3 reads TGTGCCAGCAGCTTGCTCGGCCAAAAGAGAGGGAACACTGAAGCTTTCTTT. Translated, it gives CASSLLGQKRGNTEAFF.

There are a few counts of this clone. The CDR3 loop reads CATQLAITDTQYF. The CDR3 DNA reads TGTGCCACCCAACTAGCGATCACAGATACGCAGTATTTT. This chain joins TRBV15 and TRBJ2-3, with TRBD2 matching over 7 bases. This CDR3 is built from 13 residues. CDR1 is LNHNV, CDR2 YYDKDF, per germline (reference sequence). The V gene end was trimmed by 8 bases and the J gene end by 2 bases; junction bases not matched to a gene: 4.

The chain employs TRBV6-1 and TRBJ1-2; tentatively, D is TRBD1 (5 bases). Germline V gene lookup returns CDR1 MNHNS and CDR2 SASEGT. Deletions cut 3 bases from V and 6 bases from J, with 11 bases between. This CDR3 has 13 amino acids. The CDR3 spells CASSDVGQNGYTF. The CDR3 DNA is TGTGCCAGCAGTGACGTCGGACAAAATGGCTACACCTTC.